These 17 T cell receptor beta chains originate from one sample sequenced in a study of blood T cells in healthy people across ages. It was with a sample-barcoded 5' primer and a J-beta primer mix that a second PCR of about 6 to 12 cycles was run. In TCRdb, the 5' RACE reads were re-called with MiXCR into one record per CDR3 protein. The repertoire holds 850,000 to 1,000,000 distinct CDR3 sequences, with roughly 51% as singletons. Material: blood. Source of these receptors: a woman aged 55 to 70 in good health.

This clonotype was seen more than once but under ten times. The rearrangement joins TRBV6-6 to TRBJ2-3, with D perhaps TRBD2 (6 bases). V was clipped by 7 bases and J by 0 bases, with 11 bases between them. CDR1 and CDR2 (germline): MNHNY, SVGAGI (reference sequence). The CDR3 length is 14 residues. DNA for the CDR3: TGTGCCAGCAACCTGGGGGGTAGCACAGATACGCAGTATTTT. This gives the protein CASNLGGSTDTQYF.

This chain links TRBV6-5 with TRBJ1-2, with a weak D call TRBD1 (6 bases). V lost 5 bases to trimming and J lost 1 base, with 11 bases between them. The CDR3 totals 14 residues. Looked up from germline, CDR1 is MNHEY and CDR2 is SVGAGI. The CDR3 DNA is TGTGCCAGCAGTAGGACAGCAAATAACTATGGCTACACCTTC. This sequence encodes CASSRTANNYGYTF.

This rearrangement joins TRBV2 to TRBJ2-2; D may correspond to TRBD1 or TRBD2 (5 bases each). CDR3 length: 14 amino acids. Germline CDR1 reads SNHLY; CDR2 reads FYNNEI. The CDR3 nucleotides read TGTGCTGGCCGAGAGGGACCTAACACCGGGGAGCTGTTTTTT. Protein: CAGREGPNTGELFF.

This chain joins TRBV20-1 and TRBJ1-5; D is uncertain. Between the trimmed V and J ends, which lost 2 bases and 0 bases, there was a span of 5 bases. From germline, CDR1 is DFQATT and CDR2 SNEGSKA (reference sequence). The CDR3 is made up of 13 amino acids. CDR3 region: CSARRNSNQPQHF. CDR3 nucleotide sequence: TGCAGTGCTAGACGGAATAGCAATCAGCCCCAGCATTTT.

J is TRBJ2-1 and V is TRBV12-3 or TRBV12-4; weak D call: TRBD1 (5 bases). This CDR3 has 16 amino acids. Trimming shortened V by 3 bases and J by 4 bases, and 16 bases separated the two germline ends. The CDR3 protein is CASSFRTGRLYNEQFF. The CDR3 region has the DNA TGTGCCAGCAGTTTTAGAACAGGAAGGTTGTACAATGAGCAGTTCTTC.

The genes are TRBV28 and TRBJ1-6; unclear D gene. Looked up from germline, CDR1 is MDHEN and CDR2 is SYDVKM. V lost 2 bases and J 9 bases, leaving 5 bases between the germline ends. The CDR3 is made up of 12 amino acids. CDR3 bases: TGTGCCAGCAGTTTAAATCTTTCACCCCTCCACTTT. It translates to CASSLNLSPLHF. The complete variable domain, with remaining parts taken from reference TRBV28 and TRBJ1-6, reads DVKVTQSSRYLVKRTGEKVFLECVQDMDHENMFWYRQDPGLGLRLIYFSYDVKMKEKGDIPEGYSVSREKKERFSLILESASTNQTSMYLCASSLNLSPLHFGNGTRLTVT.

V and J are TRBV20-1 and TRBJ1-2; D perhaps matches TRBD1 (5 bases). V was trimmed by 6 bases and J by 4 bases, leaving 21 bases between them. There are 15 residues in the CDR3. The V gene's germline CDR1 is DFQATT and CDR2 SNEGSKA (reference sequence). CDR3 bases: TGCAGTGCCCCCATCAGGCCAGGGTATCTCTATGGCTACACCTTC. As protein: CSAPIRPGYLYGYTF.

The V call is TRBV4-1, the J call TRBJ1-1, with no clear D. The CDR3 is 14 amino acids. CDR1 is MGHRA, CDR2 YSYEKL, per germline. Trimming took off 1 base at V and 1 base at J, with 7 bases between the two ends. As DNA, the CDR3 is TGCGCCAGCAGCCAAGTTTTGCGGAACACTGAAGCTTTCTTT. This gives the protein CASSQVLRNTEAFF.

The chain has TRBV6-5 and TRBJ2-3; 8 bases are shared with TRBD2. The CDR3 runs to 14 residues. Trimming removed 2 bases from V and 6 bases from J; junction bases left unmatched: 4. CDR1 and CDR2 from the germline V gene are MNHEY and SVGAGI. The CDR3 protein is CASSYRGGKDTQYF. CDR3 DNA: TGTGCCAGCAGTTACCGCGGGGGGAAGGATACGCAGTATTTT.

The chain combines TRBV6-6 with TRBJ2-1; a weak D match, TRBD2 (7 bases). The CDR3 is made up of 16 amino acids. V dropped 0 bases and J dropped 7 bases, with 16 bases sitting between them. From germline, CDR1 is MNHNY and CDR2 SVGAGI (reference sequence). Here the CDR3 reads CASSYSGGGNRNEQFF. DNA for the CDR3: TGTGCCAGCAGTTACTCAGGGGGGGGCAACCGGAATGAGCAGTTCTTC.

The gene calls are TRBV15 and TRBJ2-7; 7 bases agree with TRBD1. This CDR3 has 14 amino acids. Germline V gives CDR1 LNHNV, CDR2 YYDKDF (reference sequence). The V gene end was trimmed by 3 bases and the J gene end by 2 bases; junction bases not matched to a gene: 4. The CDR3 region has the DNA TGTGCCACCAGCAGGGGACAGCCCACCTACGAGCAGTACTTC. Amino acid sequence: CATSRGQPTYEQYF. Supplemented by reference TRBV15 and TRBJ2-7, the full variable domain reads DAMVIQNPRYQVTQFGKPVTLSCSQTLNHNVMYWYQQKSSQAPKLLFHYYDKDFNNEADTPDNFQSRRPNTSFCFLDIRSPGLGDTAMYLCATSRGQPTYEQYFGPGTRLTVT.

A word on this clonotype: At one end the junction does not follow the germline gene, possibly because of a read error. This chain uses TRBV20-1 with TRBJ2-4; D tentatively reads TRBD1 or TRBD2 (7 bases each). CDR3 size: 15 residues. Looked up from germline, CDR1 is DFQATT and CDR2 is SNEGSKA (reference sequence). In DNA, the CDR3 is TGCAGTGCTAGTGACGACAGGGAGGGTTTCTACGAGCAGTACTTT. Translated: CSASDDREGFYEQYF.

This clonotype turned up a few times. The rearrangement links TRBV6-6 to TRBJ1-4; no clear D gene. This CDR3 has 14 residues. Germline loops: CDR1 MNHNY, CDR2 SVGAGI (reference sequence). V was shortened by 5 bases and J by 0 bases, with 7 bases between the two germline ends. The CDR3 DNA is TGTGCCAGCAGTCAGGCTGCAACTAATGAAAAACTGTTTTTT. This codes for CASSQAATNEKLFF.

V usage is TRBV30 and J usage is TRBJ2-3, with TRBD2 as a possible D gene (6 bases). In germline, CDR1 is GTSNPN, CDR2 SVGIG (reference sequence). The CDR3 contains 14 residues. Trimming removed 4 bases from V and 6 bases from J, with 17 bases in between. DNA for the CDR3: TGTGCCTGGAAACCATGGGGGAGGTTTGATACGCAGTATTTT. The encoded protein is CAWKPWGRFDTQYF.

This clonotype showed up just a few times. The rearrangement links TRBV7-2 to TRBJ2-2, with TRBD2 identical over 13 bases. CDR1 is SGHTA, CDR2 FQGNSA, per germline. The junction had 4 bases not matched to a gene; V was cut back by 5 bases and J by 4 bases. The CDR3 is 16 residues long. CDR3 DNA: TGTGCCAGCAGCCGCCGACTAGCGGGAGGCACCGGGGAGCTGTTTTTT. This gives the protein CASSRRLAGGTGELFF.

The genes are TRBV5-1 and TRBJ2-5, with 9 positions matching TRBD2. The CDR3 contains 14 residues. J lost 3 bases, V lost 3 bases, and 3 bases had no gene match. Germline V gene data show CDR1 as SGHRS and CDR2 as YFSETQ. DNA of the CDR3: TGCGCCAGCAGCTCTGTAGCGGGAGAAGAGACCCAGTACTTC. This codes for CASSSVAGEETQYF.

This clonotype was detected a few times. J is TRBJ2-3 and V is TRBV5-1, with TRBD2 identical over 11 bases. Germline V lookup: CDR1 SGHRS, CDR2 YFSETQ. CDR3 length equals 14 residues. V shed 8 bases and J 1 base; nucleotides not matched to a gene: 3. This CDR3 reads CASTSGSGTDTQYF. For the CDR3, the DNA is TGCGCCAGTACTAGCGGGAGCGGCACAGATACGCAGTATTTT.